This TCR beta chain emerged from a study of cytomegalovirus exposure and HLA in healthy donors listed by TCRdb under 2017. Study-wide context: An earlier analysis of approximately 600 of the donors reported 250 to 350 Gb of sequence data and some 120 million unique TCR beta sequences from about 180 million T cells. Among 300 to 500 genotyped donors of the cohort, an average of around 250,000 unique TCR beta nucleotide sequences was sequenced per donor, of which about 19% were non-productive. A later genetic analysis took genome-wide SNP genotypes for about 55% of the roughly 700 donors and used that subset as a discovery cohort. The number of typed donors differed by locus: roughly 620-640 for A, B, C, DRB1 and DQB1; some 500 for DQA1; about 600 for DPA1; and approximately 450 for DPB1. A separate validation cohort of about 110 different subjects was used in addition to the 666-subject first cohort. An earlier analysis of nearly 600 of the donors applied high-throughput TCR beta sequencing to assess whether each TCR beta V gene segment acted as functional or pseudogenic. The study was designed to test whether signatures of past pathogen exposure could be identified by cataloging public T cell receptors. Donor age, sex, ethnicity and CMV serostatus were compiled alongside the repertoire data. An early release covering roughly 600 HLA-typed donors comprised 300 to 350 gigabases of sequencing data and some 79 million unique TCR sequences. High-throughput TCR immunosequencing, statistical association of individual TCRs with disease status, and machine learning were combined to predict cytomegalovirus infection status. A later analysis re-examined previously published TCR beta repertoires from about 700 donors and added high-resolution HLA genotyping to investigate patterns of TCR occurrence. Every repertoire in the discovery cohort had been generated on one and the same sequencing platform. HLA typing included class I and class II loci at four-digit resolution. Of the roughly 420 genotyped donors, 65% to 90% were placed in the genetic ancestry cluster associated with self-reported Caucasian donors. Because of strong linkage in the cohort, roughly five DR-DQ haplotypes were treated as single units for association and clustering. Using immunosequencing, the study profiled T cell repertoires from about 620 subjects and related those repertoires to cytomegalovirus serostatus. In the later analysis, no new phenotypic data were used to find candidate immune exposures; instead, reliance was placed on TCR beta sequences and their occurrence across donors.

In total, over 600 healthy bone marrow donors made up the cohort. All cohort members were sampled while nominally healthy, although unrecorded immune exposures were likely present. The donor tested CMV seropositive and was one of the 289 seropositive cohort members. A peripheral blood sample was collected from each donor, and TCR beta sequencing was performed on peripheral blood mononuclear cells. The Qiagen DNeasy Blood Extraction Kit was used to extract genomic DNA from the blood cell samples. The library relied on the immunoSEQ multiplex PCR assay. A mixture of 60 forward primers for TCR Vbeta segments and 13 reverse primers for TCR Jbeta segments was used in the multiplex PCR. Amplification of the CDR3 region of rearranged TCR beta genes was performed with a multiplex PCR assay on genomic DNA. The Illumina HiSeq System was used to sequence the amplified TCR beta libraries as 87-base-pair reads. The original pipeline was this. In a later analysis, some 80 million unique TCR beta chains were counted across the roughly 670 repertoires, and about 10 million of these chains were shared by at least two donors. To remove PCR and sequencing errors, raw reads were error-corrected and collapsed into unique sequences using a nearest-neighbor algorithm that merged closely related sequences. CDR3 sequences were aligned to IMGT reference sequences to assign V, D and J gene segments. For a sequence to be retained, a match of at least six nucleotides to both a V gene segment and a J gene segment was required. Rearrangements were classified as productive when the CDR3 lacked stop codons and remained in frame with V and J, and all other rearrangements were classified as non-productive. Following IMGT convention, CDR3 was defined as the stretch from the second conserved V-encoded cysteine up to the conserved J-encoded phenylalanine. The earlier analysis of about 530 of the donors excluded any sequence lacking an unambiguous match to a single V gene segment. An earlier analysis of 450 to 650 of the donors called V segments functional above 56.7% productive rearrangements and segregating when the between-donor standard deviation exceeded 5%. A statistical classification framework was built to diagnose cytomegalovirus status from the catalog of TCR beta chain sequences. V and J gene assignment, in a later analysis, came from comparing TCR nucleotide sequences with IMGT/GENE-DB human TR gene sequences. Using the TCRdist pipeline, a later analysis assigned CDR3 sequences along with most-parsimonious VDJ recombination scenarios. In a later analysis, each TCR beta chain was defined by its CDR3 amino acid sequence together with its V-gene family, and reads lacking a unique V-gene family were excluded. A later analysis removed 550 to 700 highly shared, low-generation-probability nucleotide sequences to deal with suspected cross-contamination and a sequencing artifact. In a later analysis, a clonal expansion index for each public chain was calculated from normalized within-repertoire ranks of inferred template counts. In a later analysis, generation probabilities were computed using a VDJ recombination model fitted to out-of-frame rearrangements, and the results were checked against IGoR. In a later analysis, hypergeometric tests were used to score TCR-TCR, TCR-HLA and TCR-CMV co-occurrence, with a repertoire-size bias correction applied to TCR pairs. A later analysis estimated false discovery rates by permuting HLA or CMV assignments 20 times. In a later analysis, co-occurring TCRs were grouped using DBSCAN, and TCRdist sequence similarity was added for clustering within HLA-allele-positive subsets. For co-occurrence clustering, repertoires with fewer than 30,000 or more than 120,000 public chains were excluded, along with five or six repertoires with anomalous nucleotide sharing. Drawn from immuneACCESS, this table holds only the in-frame rearrangements with V and J called that TCRdb kept. Clones are partly lost; checked studies trace under half to an unresolved V gene and leave the rest unexplained. V and J calls and clone size are given by that table; D and trimming were obtained from the DNA. This sample lists roughly 49,000 clones; about four fifths were detected once. 2% to 2.5% of the sample is held by the ten biggest clonotypes.

Here is what the overall study found, with its caveats: A later analysis associated some 17,000 TCR beta sequences with specific HLA alleles at a false discovery rate of 0.05. An association between a missense DCLRE1C variant and V-gene and J-gene trimming of TCR beta chains was found in a later genetic analysis and replicated in an independent cohort. In a later analysis, most CMV-associated TCR beta chains were found to appear HLA-restricted, with HLA associations seemingly driven largely by CMV exposure. Compared with equally common non-associated chains, HLA-associated TCR beta chains in a later analysis were more clonally expanded and had lower generation probabilities. Strong co-occurrence of HLA alleles, especially DR and DQ, made assigning TCR associations to individual alleles difficult. A further reported finding was that TCR beta sequences accurately predicted the HLA-A and HLA-B alleles for most subjects in the first cohort. Because the 87-base-pair reads could not distinguish some IMGT-functional V segments, including TRBV6-2 and TRBV6-3, those segments were excluded. According to a later analysis, TCR association rates differed among HLA loci, with DRB1 alleles showing the most associated TCRs and HLA-C alleles showing the fewest. The earlier analysis of 587 of the donors excluded roughly 16 rarely observed V segments, including chromosome 9 orphons, because counts were too low. Compared with the roughly 700-donor mean, donors in an Asian-associated ancestry cluster had fewer N-insertions in productive TCRs, according to a later genetic analysis. The study gave a list of about 150 TCR beta chains associated with cytomegalovirus. Most TCR sequences were seen in very few donors, while some public TCRs were found in many individuals. In vitro tests confirmed that a few of the cytomegalovirus-associated TCR beta chains recognize cytomegalovirus antigens. The sequencing pipeline was judged likely to have produced a cluster of highly shared sequence variants as a technical artifact. Linkage disequilibrium might explain the correlated functional status among segregating V segments, but an unknown experimental factor could not be ruled out. Only TCR beta chains were sequenced in this cohort, and the absence of alpha or paired-chain data limited detectable features. HLA typing was unavailable for some donors at each locus, so association tests used only the typed subset. Sequencing depth was assumed to be roughly uniform across donors in the presence/absence analyses, though that assumption may not hold. It was suggested by the authors that the approach could potentially be generalized to other disease states and immunological phenotypes. CMV serostatus was the only immune exposure information available for the cohort. In an earlier analysis of more than 450 of the donors, most TCR beta V segments were observed in productive rearrangements about 87% or about 30% of the time, broadly matching IMGT annotations. Several of the top co-occurrence clusters appeared to be linked to parvovirus B19, influenza, CMV and Epstein-Barr virus, according to a later analysis. In both the original and validation cohorts, the classifier was reported to diagnose cytomegalovirus status with high specificity and sensitivity.

Via the germline V gene, CDR1 is MNHNS and CDR2 SASEGT. Its CDR3 holds 14 amino acids, cysteine through phenylalanine. Only the CDR3 DNA stays, 42 bases, in frame from base 1. V is reduced by 0 bases and J by 13 bases, leaving a spacing of 18 bases between them. A remark on this clone: The clone's antigen remains unknown. No base qualities exist here, and no much larger clone lies one base off it.

This TCR derives from a boy between 10 and 17 years old in good health and CMV-seropositive. What was sequenced was PBMCs. The V gene is TRBV6-1 and the J gene is TRBJ1-2, with no confident D gene call. CDR3 protein: CASSEARAVSGVTF. The sequence in DNA is TGTGCCAGCAGTGAAGCGCGGGCGGTGTCTGGAGTCACCTTC.